This T cell receptor beta chain was recovered during a study of cytomegalovirus exposure and HLA in healthy donors. Study results and caveats: Later, an analysis found that common viral pathogens appeared to be linked with several of the most significant clusters. Presence/absence analyses assumed roughly uniform sequencing depth across donors. Indistinguishability led to the exclusion of some V segments, TRBV6-2 and TRBV6-3 included.

Note on this clone: As yet, its antigen is unknown.

It was with 60 Vbeta and 13 Jbeta primers that the PCR ran. The assay was immunoSEQ multiplex PCR, and TCRdb's table has in-frame clones only and misses some. The repertoire consists of some 190,000 clones, with 76% occurring once and the leading ten covering 2% to 3%. This CDR3 is built from 14 residues. The germline V and J ends were trimmed by 3 bases and 6 bases, with 14 bases remaining between them. Germline values: CDR1 KGHSH, CDR2 LQKENI. Sequenced input: PBMCs. This chain connects TRBV18 to TRBJ1-2; no reliable D call. This sequence originates from a woman between 25 and 40 years old in good health and CMV-seropositive. The CDR3 spells CASSPYDPRDGYTF. DNA for the CDR3: TGTGCCAGCTCACCCTACGATCCGAGGGATGGCTACACCTTC.